Each of the 32 T cell receptor beta chains below was sequenced from the same sample in a study of blood T cell repertoires in COVID-19 (dated by TCRdb to about 2020). The library relied on the immunoSEQ multiplex PCR assay. TCRdb holds this immuneACCESS table with in-frame rearrangements only. Some clones are missing; in checked studies, unresolved V genes explain under half, and the rest has no known cause. The sample yields about 46,000 clones; about 85% were counted once. Of the sample, around 3.1% falls within the top ten clones. Sequencing was carried out using PBMCs or T cells enriched from blood (not recorded which). These receptors originate from a woman in her forties or fifties who had recovered from COVID-19.

This chain connects TRBV5-1 to TRBJ2-3, with 11 bases that match TRBD1. The germline V gene has CDR1 SGHRS and CDR2 YFSETQ. V was pared by 4 bases and J by 2 bases, with 3 bases of the junction left unmatched. The CDR3 extends over 15 amino acids. The CDR3 bases are TGCGCCAGCAGCAGGACAGGGGGCCCCACAGATACGCAGTATTTT. Its protein is CASSRTGGPTDTQYF.

This clone was counted between two and nine times. The chain employs TRBV28 and TRBJ2-7; D remains unclear. This CDR3 region has 14 residues. Per germline, CDR1 MDHEN and CDR2 SYDVKM. The V gene lost 4 bases and the J gene lost 5 bases, with 15 bases spanning the gap. Here the CDR3 DNA reads TGTGCCAGCAGTTCCCCTATGATAGTAAACGAGCAGTACTTC. Protein sequence: CASSSPMIVNEQYF. Based on the CDR3 plus reference TRBV28 and TRBJ2-7, the full variable domain is DVKVTQSSRYLVKRTGEKVFLECVQDMDHENMFWYRQDPGLGLRLIYFSYDVKMKEKGDIPEGYSVSREKKERFSLILESASTNQTSMYLCASSSPMIVNEQYFGPGTRLTVT.

The chain couples TRBV5-5 to TRBJ2-3, with 7 bases identical to TRBD1. Germline CDR1 SGHKS, CDR2 YYEKEE (reference sequence). V lost 4 bases and J lost 1; bases outside the gene matches: 6. The CDR3 sequence is 15 residues long. CDR3 sequence: CASSRQGGGTDTQYF. CDR3 sequence (DNA): TGTGCCAGCAGCCGACAGGGTGGGGGCACAGATACGCAGTATTTT.

This clone appeared once. The rearrangement uses TRBV7-2 and TRBJ1-3; D not resolved. The V gene's germline CDR1 is SGHTA and CDR2 FQGNSA. The CDR3 totals 15 residues. The V gene lost 1 base and the J gene lost 0 bases, with 7 bases spanning the gap. For the CDR3, the DNA is TGTGCCAGCAGCTTAGAATCCTCCTCTGGAAACACCATATATTTT. Residues: CASSLESSSGNTIYF. Full variable domain (outside the CDR3, taken from reference TRBV7-2 and TRBJ1-3): GAGVSQSPSNKVTEKGKDVELRCDPISGHTALYWYRQSLGQGLEFLIYFQGNSAPDKSGLPSDRFSAERTGGSVSTLTIQRTQQEDSAVYLCASSLESSSGNTIYFGEGSWLTVV.

The V and J genes are TRBV28 and TRBJ1-6, with 10 bases that match TRBD1. The CDR3 spans 16 residues. Germline trimming cut 6 bases from V and 9 bases from J; bases unmatched to any gene: 11. The V gene's germline CDR1 is MDHEN and CDR2 SYDVKM. CDR3 amino acids: CASRYRDRGRSSPLHF. For the CDR3, the DNA is TGTGCCAGCAGGTACCGGGACAGGGGAAGAAGTTCACCCCTCCACTTT.

This clone was observed once. This chain links TRBV27 with TRBJ2-1, with D perhaps matching TRBD1 (6 bases). Trimming pared 9 bases from V and 2 bases from J, leaving 17 bases between. Germline CDR1 is MNHEY and CDR2 is SMNVEV (reference sequence). There are 15 residues in the CDR3. The CDR3 protein is CASHREWGAYNEQFF. The CDR3 nucleotides read TGTGCCAGTCACAGGGAGTGGGGAGCCTACAATGAGCAGTTCTTC.

The gene calls are TRBV6-5 and TRBJ1-1; TRBD1 is a possible D gene (6 bases). From germline, CDR1 is MNHEY and CDR2 SVGAGI. This CDR3 is 13 amino acids long. Trimming removed 6 bases at V and 1 base at J, with 9 bases between. Here the CDR3 reads CASRLGQNTEAFF. The CDR3 nucleotides are TGTGCCAGCAGATTGGGACAGAACACTGAAGCTTTCTTT.

The rearrangement joins TRBV18 to TRBJ2-1; 10 nucleotides align to TRBD2. Germline V gene lookup returns CDR1 KGHSH and CDR2 LQKENI. The CDR3 is made up of 16 amino acids. Trimming removed 6 bases from V and 6 bases from J; junction bases left unmatched: 11. The CDR3: CASSPTTSGTPNEQFF. In DNA form, the CDR3 reads TGTGCCAGCTCTCCTACAACTAGCGGGACCCCCAATGAGCAGTTCTTC.

The rearrangement uses TRBV4-3 and TRBJ1-3; D uncertain. CDR1 and CDR2 from the germline V gene are LGHNA and YSLEER. V shed 1 base and J shed 1 base, with 11 bases lying between them. This CDR3 spans 16 amino acids. CDR3 coding DNA: TGCGCCAGCAGCCAAGTAGTTCATGTGTCTGGAAACACCATATATTTT. Protein sequence: CASSQVVHVSGNTIYF.

The rearrangement uses TRBV7-9 and TRBJ2-5; D remains unclear. V dropped 5 bases and J dropped 4 bases, with 5 bases sitting between them. The CDR3 is made up of 11 amino acids. The germline V gene encodes CDR1 SEHNR and CDR2 FQNEAQ (reference sequence). CDR3: CASSPSETQYF. CDR3 nucleotide sequence: TGTGCCAGCAGCCCGTCAGAGACCCAGTACTTC.

V gene TRBV12-5 combines with J gene TRBJ1-6, with unresolved D. Per the germline V gene, CDR1 is LGHNT and CDR2 is FRNRAP. The CDR3 contains 18 residues. With 0 bases removed from V and 0 bases from J, the gap between germline ends came to 12 bases. This CDR3 is CASGLVSGLTSYNSPLHF. In DNA form, the CDR3 reads TGTGCTAGTGGTTTGGTATCGGGTCTTACCTCCTATAATTCACCCCTCCACTTT.

The chain employs TRBV7-8 and TRBJ2-7, with 9 bases identical to TRBD2. V was clipped by 5 bases and J by 13 bases; unmatched bases: 9. CDR1 SGHVS and CDR2 FQNEAQ come from the germline V gene. This CDR3 region has 12 residues. The CDR3 DNA follows: TGTGCCAGCAGCCGCGCGGGGGGGTCATCATACTTC. Translated, it gives CASSRAGGSSYF.

This chain links TRBV6-2 or TRBV6-3 with TRBJ2-7; 7 nucleotides line up with TRBD2. V dropped 2 bases and J dropped 3; count of bases not matched to a gene: 7. Germline-derived CDR1 and CDR2 are MNHEY and SVGEGT. The CDR3 is made up of 15 amino acids. This CDR3 reads CASSYGAAGDYEQYF. In DNA, the CDR3 is TGTGCCAGCAGTTACGGGGCGGCGGGGGACTACGAGCAGTACTTC.

V and J are TRBV2 and TRBJ1-1; TRBD1 matches at 7 bases. Germline-derived CDR1 and CDR2 are SNHLY and FYNNEI. This CDR3 spans 13 amino acids. V shed 6 bases, J shed 4 bases, and the junction held 5 bases outside the gene matches. The CDR3: CASRIDRVTEAFF. The CDR3 region has the DNA TGTGCCAGCAGGATAGACAGGGTCACTGAAGCTTTCTTT.

This sequence joins TRBV7-2 and TRBJ2-2; TRBD1 might be the D (6 bases). The CDR3 is 15 amino acids. V dropped 3 bases and J dropped 5 bases, with 13 bases sitting between them. Germline V lookup: CDR1 SGHTA, CDR2 FQGNSA. This chain's CDR3 is CASSFRTTGTGELFF. The CDR3 DNA is TGTGCCAGCAGCTTCCGCACAACAGGGACCGGGGAGCTGTTTTTT.

The chain recombines TRBV30 with TRBJ2-5; 8 bases match TRBD2. Germline values: CDR1 GTSNPN, CDR2 SVGIG (reference sequence). The CDR3 spans 14 residues. The V gene end was trimmed by 3 bases and the J gene end by 5 bases; junction bases not matched to a gene: 8. CDR3 sequence (DNA): TGTGCCTGGAGGACGGGGGGGCCAGGGGAGACCCAGTACTTC. Amino acids: CAWRTGGPGETQYF.

The rearrangement uses TRBV5-1 and TRBJ1-1; D might be TRBD1 (6 bases). V shed 4 bases and J shed 1 base, with 11 bases lying between them. The CDR3 totals 14 residues. Germline loops: CDR1 SGHRS, CDR2 YFSETQ. The CDR3 sequence is CASSGEGQNTEAFF. In nucleotides, the CDR3 is TGCGCCAGCAGCGGGGAGGGACAGAACACTGAAGCTTTCTTT.

Here the CDR3 DNA reads TGTGCCAGTAGTTCGGGACTAGTTCAGGGTCTCTACGAGCAGTACTTC. Its translation is CASSSGLVQGLYEQYF. J is TRBJ2-7 and V is TRBV19; TRBD2 agrees at 8 bases. The CDR3 contains 16 residues. CDR1 LNHDA and CDR2 SQIVND come from the germline V gene (reference sequence). J lost 3 bases, V lost 5 bases, and 12 bases had no gene match.

The chain has TRBV9 and TRBJ2-6; D may be TRBD1 (6 bases). V lost 3 bases and J 1 base, leaving 11 bases between the germline ends. The CDR3 loop spans 16 amino acids. Per germline, CDR1 SGDLS and CDR2 YYNGEE. The CDR3 loop is CASSAQGSSGANVLTF. The CDR3, as DNA: TGTGCCAGCAGCGCACAGGGTTCTTCTGGGGCCAACGTCCTGACTTTC.

The rearrangement uses TRBV19 and TRBJ2-4; 14 bases line up with TRBD2. The CDR3 is 21 residues long. Germline V lookup: CDR1 LNHDA, CDR2 SQIVND (reference sequence). J was trimmed by 3 bases and V by 3 bases; bases with no gene match: 16. This CDR3 reads CASSIGTGTSGSTLYKNIQYF. In nucleotides, the CDR3 is TGTGCCAGTAGTATCGGGACCGGGACTAGCGGGAGCACTCTATACAAAAACATTCAGTACTTC.

This chain joins TRBV6-5 and TRBJ1-1, with TRBD1 matching 8 bases. J was trimmed by 10 bases and V by 5 bases; bases with no gene match: 6. The germline CDR1 and CDR2 sequences are MNHEY and SVGAGI. This CDR3 comprises 12 residues. The CDR3 sequence is CASSTGGMVAFF. The CDR3 DNA reads TGTGCCAGCAGTACAGGGGGAATGGTAGCTTTCTTT.

The chain uses TRBV19 and TRBJ1-1; possibly TRBD1 for D (5 bases). Trimming shortened V by 7 bases and J by 6 bases, and 15 bases separated the two germline ends. This CDR3 is 13 amino acids long. Per the germline V gene, CDR1 is LNHDA and CDR2 is SQIVND (reference sequence). CDR3 region: CASIITGGAEAFF. CDR3 nucleotides: TGTGCCAGTATCATAACGGGGGGGGCTGAAGCTTTCTTT.

The V and J genes are TRBV5-1 and TRBJ2-7; 7 nucleotides agree with TRBD2. The CDR3 covers 16 residues. V shed 0 bases and J 2 bases; nucleotides not matched to a gene: 8. Germline assignment: CDR1 SGHRS and CDR2 YFSETQ. The CDR3 reads CASSLVGGTSAYEQYF. The CDR3 coding sequence is TGCGCCAGCAGCTTGGTGGGGGGGACTTCTGCCTACGAGCAGTACTTC. Full variable domain (outside the CDR3, taken from reference TRBV5-1 and TRBJ2-7): KAGVTQTPRYLIKTRGQQVTLSCSPISGHRSVSWYQQTPGQGLQFLFEYFSETQRNKGNFPGRFSGRQFSNSRSEMNVSTLELGDSALYLCASSLVGGTSAYEQYFGPGTRLTVT.

This clone was picked up one time. V usage is TRBV14 and J usage is TRBJ2-5, with 8 bases matching TRBD1. V trimming: 5 bases; J trimming: 4 bases; junction bases outside the gene matches: 9. Germline CDR1 reads SGHDN; CDR2 reads FVKESK. This CDR3 region has 15 residues. In DNA, the CDR3 is TGTGCCAGCAGCTTTCGCCTTGGGACAGGAGAGACCCAGTACTTC. Translation gives CASSFRLGTGETQYF.

The CDR3 loop reads CASSVGADSYEQYF. For the CDR3, the DNA is TGTGCCAGCAGCGTAGGGGCAGACTCCTACGAGCAGTACTTC. This chain connects TRBV9 to TRBJ2-7; D is undetermined. Germline assignment: CDR1 SGDLS and CDR2 YYNGEE. V lost 0 bases to trimming and J lost 0 bases, with 7 bases between them. This CDR3 is 14 amino acids long.

The gene calls are TRBV19 and TRBJ1-2, with 9 nucleotides matching TRBD1. J gave up 4 bases and V 9 bases, and 15 bases lay outside the gene matches. Germline CDR1 and CDR2: LNHDA and SQIVND (reference sequence). This CDR3 is built from 16 residues. The CDR3 DNA follows: TGTGCCAGCCGGGACAGGGCATCGTCGAATAGCTATGGCTACACCTTC. It codes for CASRDRASSNSYGYTF.

The CDR3 protein is CASRPPGYGYTF. The DNA of the CDR3 is TGTGCCAGCAGACCGCCCGGGTATGGCTACACCTTC. V usage is TRBV5-8 and J usage is TRBJ1-2; D unclear. CDR1 is SGHTS, CDR2 YDEGEE, per germline. The germline V and J ends were trimmed by 5 bases and 5 bases, with 10 bases remaining between them. The CDR3 is 12 amino acids.

The CDR3 loop is CASSSWTGGGSGELFF. The DNA of the CDR3 is TGTGCCAGCAGCTCCTGGACAGGAGGCGGCTCCGGGGAGCTGTTTTTT. V gene TRBV7-2 combines with J gene TRBJ2-2; 7 nucleotides match TRBD1. Germline V gene sequence: CDR1 SGHTA, CDR2 FQGNSA. Trimming at V came to 4 bases and at J to 6 bases, leaving 11 bases not matched to a gene. This CDR3 contains 16 residues. Combining the CDR3 with reference TRBV7-2 and TRBJ2-2 gives the whole variable domain GAGVSQSPSNKVTEKGKDVELRCDPISGHTALYWYRQSLGQGLEFLIYFQGNSAPDKSGLPSDRFSAERTGGSVSTLTIQRTQQEDSAVYLCASSSWTGGGSGELFFGEGSRLTVL.

The rearrangement uses TRBV7-9 and TRBJ2-7; 10 bases are a match to TRBD1. This CDR3 region has 14 residues. V lost 0 bases and J lost 5; bases outside the gene matches: 1. Germline loops: CDR1 SEHNR, CDR2 FQNEAQ (reference sequence). CDR3 sequence (DNA): TGTGCCAGCAGCTTAGCAGGGACAGGGGACGAGCAGTACTTC. Its translation is CASSLAGTGDEQYF.

The V gene is TRBV27, the J gene TRBJ1-5; possibly TRBD1 for D (5 bases). This CDR3 spans 14 amino acids. Looked up from germline, CDR1 is MNHEY and CDR2 is SMNVEV (reference sequence). V was pared by 3 bases and J by 3 bases, with 9 bases between. The DNA for the CDR3 is TGTGCCAGCAGTTTCAGGGTACCCAATCAGCCCCAGCATTTT. It encodes CASSFRVPNQPQHF.

The chain uses TRBV21-1 and TRBJ1-3; the table's TRBD1 call for D was not verified on the DNA. TRBV21-1 is deemed a pseudogene. The CDR3 loop spans 12 amino acids. CDR3 in DNA: TGTGCCGGAACAGGGGTAGAAAACACCATATATTTT. This codes for CAGTGVENTIYF.

The chain links TRBV19 to TRBJ2-7; 11 nucleotides match TRBD2. J lost 7 bases, V lost 6 bases, and 11 bases had no gene match. Germline-derived CDR1 and CDR2 are LNHDA and SQIVND (reference sequence). The CDR3 loop spans 15 amino acids. The CDR3 nucleotides are TGTGCCAGTAGCCGACTAGCGGGGAGGCGGCAAGAGCAGTACTTC. This sequence encodes CASSRLAGRRQEQYF. The full variable domain, its missing parts supplied by reference TRBV19 and TRBJ2-7, is DGGITQSPKYLFRKEGQNVTLSCEQNLNHDAMYWYRQDPGQGLRLIYYSQIVNDFQKGDIAEGYSVSREKKESFPLTVTSAQKNPTAFYLCASSRLAGRRQEQYFGPGTRLTVT.